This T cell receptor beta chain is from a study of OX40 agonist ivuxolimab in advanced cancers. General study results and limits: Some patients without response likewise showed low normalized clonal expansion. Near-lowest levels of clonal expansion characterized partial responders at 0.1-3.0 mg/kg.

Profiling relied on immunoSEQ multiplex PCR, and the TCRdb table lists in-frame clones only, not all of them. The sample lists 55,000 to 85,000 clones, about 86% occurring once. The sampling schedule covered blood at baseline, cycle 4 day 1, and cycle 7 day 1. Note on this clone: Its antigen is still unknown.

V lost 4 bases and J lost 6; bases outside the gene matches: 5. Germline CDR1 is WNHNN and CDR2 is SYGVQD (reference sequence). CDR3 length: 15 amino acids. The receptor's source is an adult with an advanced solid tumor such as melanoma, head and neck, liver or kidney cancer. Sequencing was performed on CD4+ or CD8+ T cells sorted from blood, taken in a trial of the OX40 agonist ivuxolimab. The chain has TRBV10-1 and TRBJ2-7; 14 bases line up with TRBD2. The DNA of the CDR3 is TGCGCCAGCAGTGGCGGGACTAGCGGGAGCAGCGAGCAGTACTTC. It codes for CASSGGTSGSSEQYF.